This T cell receptor beta chain was identified during a study of blood T cell repertoires in COVID-19. Study in general: Acute and convalescent COVID-19 specimens originated in the United States, Italy and Spain. PBMCs, B-cell-depleted T cells, or T cells provided the cDNA or gDNA that made up the material.

Original processing methods: The authors estimated nucleated cell counts from reference gene primer amplification. Profiling relied on immunoSEQ multiplex PCR, and the TCRdb table lists in-frame clones only, not all of them. V and J calls plus clone size are reproduced from that table; the DNA served to infer D and trimming. This sample has approximately 31,000 clones, with about nine tenths found just once. The CDR3 covers 16 residues. The germline V gene encodes CDR1 SNHLY and CDR2 FYNNEI. The V segment lost 6 bases and the J segment 2 bases; nucleotides outside the gene matches: 8. The sample taken for sequencing was peripheral blood. This clonotype originated in a man between 60 and 70 years old with acute or convalescent COVID-19. This chain joins TRBV2 and TRBJ2-2; TRBD1 matches at 8 bases. CDR3 in DNA: TGTGCCAGCAGGCAGGGACAGGAGACAAACACCGGGGAGCTGTTTTTT. Amino acid sequence: CASRQGQETNTGELFF.